Shown below are 2 T cell receptor beta chains from a single sample sequenced in a study of CD8 T cells in ankylosing spondylitis. TCRdb independently ran MiXCR on the 5' RACE reads; one entry per CDR3 protein. The data contain some 300,000 distinct CDR3 sequences, around 20% of them singletons. The sample was blood, either unsorted or a sorted T cell fraction (not recorded which). These receptors originate from a female donor with ankylosing spondylitis or in good health (not recorded which).

CDR3 nucleotide sequence: TGTGCCAGCAGGGACCCAGGAGCCCACAATGAGCAGTTCTTC. As protein: CASRDPGAHNEQFF. V usage is TRBV12-3 or TRBV12-4 and J usage is TRBJ2-1; the D is unclear. V lost 6 bases to trimming and J lost 5 bases, with 14 bases between them. This CDR3 is 14 amino acids long.

This clonotype showed up just once. J is TRBJ1-1 and V is TRBV7-2; D gene unclear. V was shortened by 1 base and J by 0 bases, with 9 bases between the two germline ends. There are 15 residues in the CDR3. Germline CDR1 reads SGHTA; CDR2 reads FQGNSA. The CDR3 is CASSLGRGLNTEAFF. Written as DNA, the CDR3 is TGTGCCAGCAGCTTAGGGCGAGGCTTGAACACTGAAGCTTTCTTT. The full variable domain, rest sourced from reference TRBV7-2 and TRBJ1-1, is GAGVSQSPSNKVTEKGKDVELRCDPISGHTALYWYRQSLGQGLEFLIYFQGNSAPDKSGLPSDRFSAERTGGSVSTLTIQRTQQEDSAVYLCASSLGRGLNTEAFFGQGTRLTVV.